The 6 T cell receptor beta chains reported below all come from one sample, sequenced in a study of shared clonotypes between healthy human individuals. Generated by immunoSEQ multiplex PCR, the TCRdb table keeps only in-frame clones and is missing some. The sample consists of fewer than 600,000 clones, roughly 77% of them appearing once. The source material was PBMCs. These receptor sequences come from a woman aged 40 to 50 in good health. Some clones in this sample may be carry-over from other donors' samples.

This clone was recorded at least ten times. This sequence joins TRBV4-2 and TRBJ2-3; 9 bases line up with TRBD2. CDR1 and CDR2 (germline): LGHNA, YNFKEQ. This CDR3 is 17 amino acids long. After removal of 0 bases from V and 7 bases from J, the junction contained 11 bases not matched to a gene. The CDR3 spells CASSQEVVSGSWYTQYF. DNA of the CDR3: TGTGCCAGCAGCCAAGAAGTGGTTAGCGGGAGTTGGTATACGCAGTATTTT.

The chain carries TRBV4-2 and TRBJ1-3; D is undetermined. Looked up from germline, CDR1 is LGHNA and CDR2 is YNFKEQ. Trimming took off 0 bases at V and 3 bases at J, with 9 bases between the two ends. The CDR3 is 15 residues long. The CDR3 DNA sequence: TGTGCCAGCAGCCAAGAATCCCAGGTTGGAAACACCATATATTTT. It translates to CASSQESQVGNTIYF.

This clone appeared once. V gene TRBV7-6 combines with J gene TRBJ1-1; D possibly corresponds to TRBD1 (6 bases). Trimming took 1 base from V and 4 from J, leaving 10 bases between them. The CDR3 runs 14 residues. From germline, CDR1 is SGHVS and CDR2 FNYEAQ. The CDR3 sequence is CASSLVAGATEAFF. DNA of the CDR3: TGTGCCAGCAGCTTAGTGGCAGGGGCCACTGAAGCTTTCTTT.

The CDR3 DNA is TGTGCCAGCAGTCACGCAGGGGGAGGCACTGAAGCTTTCTTT. Translating gives CASSHAGGGTEAFF. The rearrangement joins TRBV6-6 to TRBJ1-1; 7 nucleotides agree with TRBD1. V lost 5 bases and J lost 4; bases outside the gene matches: 7. CDR3 length: 14 amino acids. Germline V gene lookup returns CDR1 MNHNY and CDR2 SVGAGI (reference sequence).

This clone has just one count. The chain employs TRBV5-3 and TRBJ2-1; D is uncertain. TRBV5-3 has ORF status, its function being uncertain. The CDR3 extends over 14 amino acids. V was cut by 1 base and J by 6 bases, with 11 bases left in between. The CDR3 region has the DNA TGTGCCAGAAGCTTGCACGAGACCACCAATGAGCAGTTCTTC. It is translated as CARSLHETTNEQFF.

This clone was seen only once. The V gene is TRBV18, the J gene TRBJ1-4; maybe TRBD1 (5 bases). Germline CDR1 reads KGHSH; CDR2 reads LQKENI. V lost 3 bases to trimming and J lost 0 bases, with 11 bases between them. This CDR3 is 16 amino acids long. CDR3 loop: CASSPWTPTTNEKLFF. CDR3 in DNA: TGTGCCAGCTCACCGTGGACACCCACAACTAATGAAAAACTGTTTTTT.